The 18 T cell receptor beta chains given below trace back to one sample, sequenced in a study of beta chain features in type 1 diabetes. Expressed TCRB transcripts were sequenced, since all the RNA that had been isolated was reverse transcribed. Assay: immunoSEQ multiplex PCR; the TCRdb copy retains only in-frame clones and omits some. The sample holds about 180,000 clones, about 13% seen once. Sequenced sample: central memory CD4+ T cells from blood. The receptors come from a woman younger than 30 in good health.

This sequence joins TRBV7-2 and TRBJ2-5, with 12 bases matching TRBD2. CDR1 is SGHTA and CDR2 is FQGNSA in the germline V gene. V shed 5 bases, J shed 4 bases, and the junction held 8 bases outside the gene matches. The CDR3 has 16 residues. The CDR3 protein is CASSPTSGRLAETQYF. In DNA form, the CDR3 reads TGTGCCAGCAGCCCTACTAGCGGGAGGTTGGCAGAGACCCAGTACTTC.

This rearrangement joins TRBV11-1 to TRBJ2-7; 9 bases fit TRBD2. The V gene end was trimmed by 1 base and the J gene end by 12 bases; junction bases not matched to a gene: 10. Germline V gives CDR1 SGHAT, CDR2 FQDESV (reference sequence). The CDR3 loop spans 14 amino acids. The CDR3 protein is CASSLGGPSGRRYF. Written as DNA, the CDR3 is TGTGCCAGCAGCTTAGGGGGGCCAAGCGGGAGGCGGTACTTC.

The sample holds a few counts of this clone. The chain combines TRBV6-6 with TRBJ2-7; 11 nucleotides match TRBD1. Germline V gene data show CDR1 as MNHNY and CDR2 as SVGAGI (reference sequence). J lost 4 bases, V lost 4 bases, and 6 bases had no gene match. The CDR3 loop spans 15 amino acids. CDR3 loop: CASSSRDRGVYEQYF. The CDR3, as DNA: TGTGCCAGCAGTTCCCGGGACAGGGGGGTTTACGAGCAGTACTTC.

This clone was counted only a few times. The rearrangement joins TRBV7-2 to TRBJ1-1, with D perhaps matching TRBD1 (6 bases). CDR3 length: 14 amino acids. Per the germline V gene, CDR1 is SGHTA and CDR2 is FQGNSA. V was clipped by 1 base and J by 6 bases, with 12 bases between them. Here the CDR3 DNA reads TGTGCCAGCAGCTTAGGCCCCAAGGGGGCTGAAGCTTTCTTT. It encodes CASSLGPKGAEAFF.

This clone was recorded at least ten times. CDR3 amino acids: CASSQVDAGVSSYNEQFF. The CDR3 coding sequence is TGCGCCAGCAGCCAAGTGGATGCCGGGGTTAGCTCCTACAATGAGCAGTTCTTC. The chain joins TRBV4-1 to TRBJ2-1, with D perhaps matching TRBD2 (5 bases). There are 18 residues in the CDR3. Germline V gene lookup returns CDR1 MGHRA and CDR2 YSYEKL. Deletions cut 1 base from V and 0 bases from J, with 16 bases between.

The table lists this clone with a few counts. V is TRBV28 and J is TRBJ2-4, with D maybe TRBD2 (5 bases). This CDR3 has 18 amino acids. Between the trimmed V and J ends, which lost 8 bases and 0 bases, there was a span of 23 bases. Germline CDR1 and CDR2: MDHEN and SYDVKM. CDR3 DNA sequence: TGTGCCAGCTCTTCGGCGGGTCCAAGCCTTCTAGCCAAAAACATTCAGTACTTC. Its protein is CASSSAGPSLLAKNIQYF.

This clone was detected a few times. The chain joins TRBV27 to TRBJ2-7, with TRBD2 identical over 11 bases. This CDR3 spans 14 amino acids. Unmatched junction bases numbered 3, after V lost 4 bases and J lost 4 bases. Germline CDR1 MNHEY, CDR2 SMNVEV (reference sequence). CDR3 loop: CASSSRTSGYEQYF. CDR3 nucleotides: TGTGCCAGCAGTTCCCGGACTAGCGGGTACGAGCAGTACTTC.

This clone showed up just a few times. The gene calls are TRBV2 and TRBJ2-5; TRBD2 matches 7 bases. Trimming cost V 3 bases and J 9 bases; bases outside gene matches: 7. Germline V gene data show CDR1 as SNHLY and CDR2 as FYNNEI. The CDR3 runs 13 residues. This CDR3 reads CASSETDRGAQYF. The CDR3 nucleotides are TGTGCCAGCAGTGAGACAGACCGGGGGGCCCAGTACTTC. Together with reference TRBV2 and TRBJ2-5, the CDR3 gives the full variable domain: EPEVTQTPSHQVTQMGQEVILRCVPISNHLYFYWYRQILGQKVEFLVSFYNNEISEKSEIFDDQFSVERPDGSNFTLKIRSTKLEDSAMYFCASSETDRGAQYFGPGTRLLVL.

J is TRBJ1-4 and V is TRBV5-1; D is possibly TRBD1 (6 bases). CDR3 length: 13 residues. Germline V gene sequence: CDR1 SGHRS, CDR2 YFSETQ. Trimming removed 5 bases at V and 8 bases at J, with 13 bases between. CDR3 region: CASRDRTGEKLFF. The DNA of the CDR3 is TGCGCCAGCAGAGACAGGACGGGAGAAAAACTGTTTTTT.

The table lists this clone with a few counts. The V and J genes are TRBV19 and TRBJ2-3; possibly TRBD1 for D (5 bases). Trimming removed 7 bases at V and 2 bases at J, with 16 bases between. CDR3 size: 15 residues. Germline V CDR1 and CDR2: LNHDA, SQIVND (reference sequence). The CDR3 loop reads CASTSGTGDTDTQYF. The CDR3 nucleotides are TGTGCCAGTACCTCCGGAACAGGAGACACAGATACGCAGTATTTT.

The CDR3 nucleotides read TGTGCCAGCAGCCGTCAGCGGTACAATGAGCAGTTCTTC. It translates to CASSRQRYNEQFF. The chain couples TRBV7-9 to TRBJ2-1; a weak D match, TRBD2 (5 bases). Trimming pared 5 bases from V and 4 bases from J, leaving 9 bases between. Germline values: CDR1 SEHNR, CDR2 FQNEAQ (reference sequence). This CDR3 is 13 amino acids long. The full variable domain, completed using reference TRBV7-9 and TRBJ2-1, is DTGVSQNPRHKITKRGQNVTFRCDPISEHNRLYWYRQTLGQGPEFLTYFQNEAQLEKSRLLSDRFSAERPKGSFSTLEIQRTEQGDSAMYLCASSRQRYNEQFFGPGTRLTVL.

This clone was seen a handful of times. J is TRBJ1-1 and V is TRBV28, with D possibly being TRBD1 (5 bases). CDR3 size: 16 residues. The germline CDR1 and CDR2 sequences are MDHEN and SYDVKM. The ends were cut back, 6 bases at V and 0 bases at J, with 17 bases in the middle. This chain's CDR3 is CASSAASRGMNTEAFF. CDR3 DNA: TGTGCCAGCAGCGCAGCGTCTAGGGGAATGAACACTGAAGCTTTCTTT.

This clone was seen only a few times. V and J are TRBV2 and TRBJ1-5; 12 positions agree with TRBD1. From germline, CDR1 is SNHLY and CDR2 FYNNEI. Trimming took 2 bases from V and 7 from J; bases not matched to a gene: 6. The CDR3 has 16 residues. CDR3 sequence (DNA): TGTGCCAGCAGTGAACTGGGACAGGGGGCGCGGCAGCCCCAGCATTTT. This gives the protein CASSELGQGARQPQHF. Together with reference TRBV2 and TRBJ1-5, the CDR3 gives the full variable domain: EPEVTQTPSHQVTQMGQEVILRCVPISNHLYFYWYRQILGQKVEFLVSFYNNEISEKSEIFDDQFSVERPDGSNFTLKIRSTKLEDSAMYFCASSELGQGARQPQHFGDGTRLSIL.

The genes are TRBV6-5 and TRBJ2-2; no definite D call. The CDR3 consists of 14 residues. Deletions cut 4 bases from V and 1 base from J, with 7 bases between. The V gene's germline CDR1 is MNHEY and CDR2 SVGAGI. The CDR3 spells CASSSARNTGELFF. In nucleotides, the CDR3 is TGTGCCAGCAGTTCAGCTAGGAACACCGGGGAGCTGTTTTTT.

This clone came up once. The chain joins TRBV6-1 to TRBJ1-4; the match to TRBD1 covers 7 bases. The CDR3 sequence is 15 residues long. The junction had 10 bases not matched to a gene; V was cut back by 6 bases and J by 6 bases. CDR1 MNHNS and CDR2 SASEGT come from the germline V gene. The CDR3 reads CASRKTDRSDEKLFF. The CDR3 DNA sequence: TGTGCCAGCAGAAAAACGGACAGGTCCGATGAAAAACTGTTTTTT.

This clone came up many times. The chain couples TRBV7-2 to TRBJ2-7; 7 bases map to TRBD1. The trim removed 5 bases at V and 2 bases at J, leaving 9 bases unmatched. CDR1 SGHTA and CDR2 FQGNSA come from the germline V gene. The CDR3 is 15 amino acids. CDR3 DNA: TGTGCCAGCAGCCAGGGGGTTTCGACTGCCTACGAGCAGTACTTC. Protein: CASSQGVSTAYEQYF.

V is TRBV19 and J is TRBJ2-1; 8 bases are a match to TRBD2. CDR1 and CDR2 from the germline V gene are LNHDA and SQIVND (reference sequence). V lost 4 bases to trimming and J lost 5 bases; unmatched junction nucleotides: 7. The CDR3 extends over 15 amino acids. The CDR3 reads CASSRSGSLNNEQFF. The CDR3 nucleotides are TGTGCCAGTAGTAGGAGCGGGAGTCTCAACAATGAGCAGTTCTTC.

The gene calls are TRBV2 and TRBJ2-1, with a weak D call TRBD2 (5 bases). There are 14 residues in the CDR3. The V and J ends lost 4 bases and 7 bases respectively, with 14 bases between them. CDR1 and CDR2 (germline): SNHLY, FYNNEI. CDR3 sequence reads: CASSASRTGNEQFF. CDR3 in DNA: TGTGCCAGCAGTGCCTCCCGGACTGGAAATGAGCAGTTCTTC.